What follows are 13 T cell receptor beta chains derived from one specimen sequenced in a study of regulatory T cells in long-lasting Graves disease. Time point noted: persistent/refractory GD, antithyroid drugs over 5 years with positive TRAb. Scientists built the TCR library using RNA that was extracted from PBMCs. TCR beta libraries were built with iRepertoire HTBI primers and Arm-PCR of CDR3 regions. TCRdb re-derived calls from the multiplex PCR reads in MiXCR, one entry per CDR3 protein. Of roughly 400,000 distinct CDR3 sequences listed, around 20% are singletons. The specimen was peripheral blood mononuclear cells (PBMCs), collected when the disease was refractory, from a patient treated with antithyroid drugs. The receptors were gathered from a female donor with Graves disease.

This clonotype has at least ten counts. The chain carries TRBV10-3 and TRBJ1-1, with 7 bases fitting TRBD1. J was trimmed by 1 base and V by 6 bases; bases with no gene match: 5. Germline CDR1 is ENHRY and CDR2 is SYGVKD. The CDR3 runs 14 residues. CDR3 sequence reads: CAIRTGTENTEAFF. CDR3 DNA: TGTGCCATCAGGACCGGGACAGAGAACACTGAAGCTTTCTTT.

This clonotype was observed many times. The CDR3 DNA follows: TGTGCCATCAGTGAGTCTGACGGCCCCTCCTACGAGCAGTACTTC. Translated, it gives CAISESDGPSYEQYF. The chain recombines TRBV10-3 with TRBJ2-7; D is undetermined. Deletions cut 0 bases from V and 0 bases from J, with 9 bases between. From germline, CDR1 is ENHRY and CDR2 SYGVKD. There are 15 residues in the CDR3.

This clonotype was detected ten times or more. The V call is TRBV30, the J call TRBJ1-1; maybe TRBD1 (6 bases). The V gene lost 4 bases and the J gene lost 0 bases, with 9 bases spanning the gap. Germline assignment: CDR1 GTSNPN and CDR2 SVGIG (reference sequence). The CDR3 consists of 13 residues. The CDR3 DNA reads as TGTGCCTGGAACAGGACAGTGAACACTGAAGCTTTCTTT. Protein: CAWNRTVNTEAFF.

The chain links TRBV2 to TRBJ2-3, with 9 positions matching TRBD1. CDR1 and CDR2 (germline): SNHLY, FYNNEI. After removal of 6 bases from V and 2 bases from J, the junction contained 6 bases not matched to a gene. The CDR3 has 15 amino acids. CDR3 region: CASRDRGVSTDTQYF. In DNA form, the CDR3 reads TGTGCCAGCAGGGACAGGGGTGTTTCCACAGATACGCAGTATTTT.

This clonotype was counted many times. The gene calls are TRBV11-2 and TRBJ1-1; tentative D call: TRBD1 (5 bases). The CDR3 consists of 14 residues. The V end lost 2 bases, the J end lost 3 bases, and 10 bases lay between the germline ends. From germline, CDR1 is SGHAT and CDR2 FQNNGV. CDR3 coding DNA: TGTGCCAGCAGCTTATGGGGGGACGACACTGAAGCTTTCTTT. Its translation is CASSLWGDDTEAFF.

There are many counts of this clonotype. V and J are TRBV30 and TRBJ1-2; D is unclear. This CDR3 is 12 amino acids long. The ends were cut back, 8 bases at V and 2 bases at J, with 12 bases in the middle. Germline-derived CDR1 and CDR2 are GTSNPN and SVGIG (reference sequence). Here the CDR3 DNA reads TGTGCCCAGCTGGCGGGGAACTATGGCTACACCTTC. This codes for CAQLAGNYGYTF.

The chain carries TRBV27 and TRBJ2-7; D is ambiguous. Between the trimmed V and J ends, which lost 11 bases and 5 bases, there was a span of 19 bases. This CDR3 has 13 amino acids. Germline CDR1 reads MNHEY; CDR2 reads SMNVEV (reference sequence). CDR3 loop: CAHARNPIHEQYF. CDR3 bases: TGTGCCCACGCTAGGAATCCAATCCACGAGCAGTACTTC.

This clonotype has at least ten counts. The V and J genes are TRBV15 and TRBJ1-2, with 8 bases aligning to TRBD1. Unmatched junction bases numbered 7, after V lost 0 bases and J lost 4 bases. The CDR3 runs 16 residues. Germline CDR1 and CDR2: LNHNV and YYDKDF (reference sequence). CDR3 amino acids: CATSREGDRRTYGYTF. The CDR3 nucleotides are TGTGCCACCAGCAGAGAGGGGGACAGGAGAACCTATGGCTACACCTTC. Using reference TRBV15 and TRBJ1-2 for the parts outside the CDR3, the full variable domain is DAMVIQNPRYQVTQFGKPVTLSCSQTLNHNVMYWYQQKSSQAPKLLFHYYDKDFNNEADTPDNFQSRRPNTSFCFLDIRSPGLGDTAMYLCATSREGDRRTYGYTFGSGTRLTVV.

V and J are TRBV7-8 and TRBJ2-7; D might be TRBD1 (5 bases). Germline V gives CDR1 SGHVS, CDR2 FQNEAQ. CDR3 length: 14 amino acids. The germline V and J ends were trimmed by 3 bases and 6 bases, with 15 bases remaining between them. CDR3 protein: CASSLPGLQVEQYF. DNA of the CDR3: TGTGCCAGCAGCTTGCCGGGCCTACAGGTCGAGCAGTACTTC.

This clonotype was counted at least ten times. V is TRBV5-6 and J is TRBJ2-2; no clear D. CDR1 and CDR2 from the germline V gene are SGHDT and YYEEEE. The CDR3 totals 13 residues. Deletions cut 5 bases from V and 2 bases from J, with 7 bases between. CDR3 bases: TGTGCCAGCAGTTGGGAAAACACCGGGGAGCTGTTTTTT. This translates into CASSWENTGELFF. Looking up the rest from reference TRBV5-6 and TRBJ2-2 gives the full variable domain: DAGVTQSPTHLIKTRGQQVTLRCSPKSGHDTVSWYQQALGQGPQFIFQYYEEEERQRGNFPDRFSGHQFPNYSSELNVNALLLGDSALYLCASSWENTGELFFGEGSRLTVL.

This clonotype was seen a few times. The rearrangement links TRBV28 to TRBJ2-3; D gene uncertain. The V gene's germline CDR1 is MDHEN and CDR2 SYDVKM. The V end was cut by 3 bases, the J end by 5 bases, with 6 bases between. This CDR3 has 12 amino acids. CDR3 in DNA: TGTGCCAGCAGTTTGACTCAAGATACGCAGTATTTT. Translation gives CASSLTQDTQYF.

The J gene is TRBJ2-2, the V gene TRBV7-2; 10 bases map to TRBD2. The V and J ends lost 2 bases and 6 bases, in that order; junction bases with no gene match: 12. This CDR3 is built from 18 residues. Germline values: CDR1 SGHTA, CDR2 FQGNSA. As DNA, the CDR3 is TGTGCCAGCAGCTTAAGAGCGAATCCTAGCGGGAGTGCCGGGGAGCTGTTTTTT. It encodes CASSLRANPSGSAGELFF.

This clonotype was counted between two and nine times. This rearrangement joins TRBV3-1 to TRBJ1-5; D unresolved. The CDR3 has 17 residues. The ends were cut back, 0 bases at V and 2 bases at J, with 14 bases in the middle. Germline CDR1 is LGHDT and CDR2 is YNNKEL (reference sequence). CDR3 in DNA: TGTGCCAGCAGCCAAGATTTTCTCTCAGCGGGCAATCAGCCCCAGCATTTT. Translating gives CASSQDFLSAGNQPQHF.